In this sample, the clone carrying this T cell receptor beta chain turned up many times. Its antigen is unidentified. This entry is derived from a study of T cells after posttransplantation cyclophosphamide. Profiled with immunoSEQ multiplex PCR; TCRdb holds only in-frame clones, not every one. The sample contains approximately 24,000 clones, none occurring once; around 7% lies in the top ten. On the day of bone marrow donation, the related graft donor provided peripheral blood. This CDR3 comprises 15 residues. Losses at the gene ends were 2 bases for V and 8 bases for J; bases not matched to a gene: 10. CDR1 MNHEY and CDR2 SMNVEV come from the germline V gene (reference sequence). Overall study findings and caveats: Donor CD8+ memory clones often dominated recipient blood repertoires at later times.

The chain links TRBV27 to TRBJ1-2, with TRBD1 identical over 8 bases. The sample consisted of PBMCs. The clonotype comes from a woman between 55 and 75 years old in good health, CMV-negative, and a related stem cell transplant donor. The CDR3 nucleotides are TGTGCCAGCAGTTTACACCAACAGGGGGTAAGCGGCTACACCTTC. Translated, it gives CASSLHQQGVSGYTF.